The 28 T cell receptor beta chains below were found in one sample sequenced in a study of cytomegalovirus exposure and HLA in healthy donors. The PCR employed 60 Vbeta primers together with 13 Jbeta primers. Measured with immunoSEQ multiplex PCR; TCRdb has only the in-frame clones, and not every one. The sample carries 130,000 or so clones, about 80% recorded once. The source material was PBMCs. The receptors were sampled from a woman between 18 and 30 years old in good health and CMV-seronegative.

V and J are TRBV4-1 and TRBJ1-5; 10 bases are shared with TRBD1. The germline gives CDR1 MGHRA, CDR2 YSYEKL. The CDR3 is 16 amino acids. Germline trimming cut 4 bases from V and 4 bases from J; bases unmatched to any gene: 7. The CDR3 loop is CASSPWTGGVNQPQHF. DNA of the CDR3: TGCGCCAGCAGCCCCTGGACAGGGGGAGTTAATCAGCCCCAGCATTTT.

V gene TRBV7-9 combines with J gene TRBJ2-7; 7 nucleotides align to TRBD1. CDR3 length: 17 amino acids. From germline, CDR1 is SEHNR and CDR2 FQNEAQ (reference sequence). The junction had 13 bases not matched to a gene; V was cut back by 5 bases and J by 0 bases. The CDR3 DNA is TGTGCCAGCAGCCCTTCACCGGGACAGCCTTCCTCCTACGAGCAGTACTTC. It is translated as CASSPSPGQPSSYEQYF. The entire variable domain, with the rest obtained from reference TRBV7-9 and TRBJ2-7, is as follows: DTGVSQNPRHKITKRGQNVTFRCDPISEHNRLYWYRQTLGQGPEFLTYFQNEAQLEKSRLLSDRFSAERPKGSFSTLEIQRTEQGDSAMYLCASSPSPGQPSSYEQYFGPGTRLTVT.

The chain employs TRBV5-4 and TRBJ2-5; 8 positions agree with TRBD1. From germline, CDR1 is SGHNT and CDR2 YYREEE (reference sequence). J lost 4 bases, V lost 5 bases, and 7 bases had no gene match. The CDR3 has 14 residues. In nucleotides, the CDR3 is TGTGCCAGCAGGGACAGGGCCCGTGGAGAGACCCAGTACTTC. Its translation is CASRDRARGETQYF.

This chain connects TRBV5-4 to TRBJ2-1, with a weak D call TRBD2 (5 bases). Trimming removed 1 base from V and 8 bases from J, with 13 bases in between. Germline CDR1 SGHNT, CDR2 YYREEE (reference sequence). The CDR3 covers 14 residues. The CDR3 spells CASSLSGAGDEQFF. The CDR3 DNA sequence: TGTGCCAGCAGCTTGTCGGGCGCCGGGGATGAGCAGTTCTTC. The full variable domain, with the rest looked up from reference TRBV5-4 and TRBJ2-1, is ETGVTQSPTHLIKTRGQQVTLRCSSQSGHNTVSWYQQALGQGPQFIFQYYREEENGRGNFPPRFSGLQFPNYSSELNVNALELDDSALYLCASSLSGAGDEQFFGPGTRLTVL.

V usage is TRBV9 and J usage is TRBJ2-1; 12 bases are shared with TRBD2. The J segment lost 5 bases and the V segment lost 3 bases, leaving 12 bases of the junction unmatched. The germline gives CDR1 SGDLS, CDR2 YYNGEE. The CDR3 totals 18 residues. CDR3 sequence (DNA): TGTGCCAGCAGCGACGACAGACTACTAGCGGGGGGAAACAATGAGCAGTTCTTC. Protein: CASSDDRLLAGGNNEQFF.

The chain joins TRBV10-3 to TRBJ2-7, with TRBD2 identical over 8 bases. This CDR3 is built from 17 residues. Germline V gives CDR1 ENHRY, CDR2 SYGVKD. The trim removed 8 bases at V and 1 base at J, leaving 16 bases unmatched. Written as DNA, the CDR3 is TGTGCCATCTCACGGGCATTAGCGGGGACGTGGTCCTACGAGCAGTACTTC. As protein: CAISRALAGTWSYEQYF.

The gene calls are TRBV9 and TRBJ2-1; 7 bases map to TRBD2. CDR1 and CDR2 from the germline V gene are SGDLS and YYNGEE. Germline trimming cut 0 bases from V and 8 bases from J; bases unmatched to any gene: 8. This CDR3 spans 15 amino acids. The CDR3 region has the DNA TGTGCCAGCAGCGTAGTCGGGGGGATGAGCGATGAGCAGTTCTTC. Translation gives CASSVVGGMSDEQFF.

This clone has a single count. CDR3 DNA sequence: TGTGCCAGCAGCTCCCCGGGGGGCCGCGCCTACAATGAGCAGTTCTTC. This translates into CASSSPGGRAYNEQFF. The genes are TRBV7-3 and TRBJ2-1, with TRBD2 as a possible D gene (7 bases). This CDR3 spans 16 amino acids. V lost 4 bases and J 2 bases, leaving 15 bases between the germline ends. Germline lookup yields CDR1 SGHTA and CDR2 FQGTGA.

V and J are TRBV10-1 and TRBJ2-1; D is perhaps TRBD1 (6 bases). The length of the CDR3 is 13 residues. Germline CDR1 WNHNN, CDR2 SYGVQD (reference sequence). Deletions cut 4 bases from V and 7 bases from J, with 11 bases between. For the CDR3, the DNA is TGCGCCAGCAGTGGGGACATGTGGAATGAGCAGTTCTTC. Protein: CASSGDMWNEQFF.

The rearrangement links TRBV4-3 to TRBJ2-2; 10 bases match TRBD1. This CDR3 comprises 17 residues. V gave up 0 bases and J gave up 6 bases; unmatched junction bases: 7. Germline V gene lookup returns CDR1 LGHNA and CDR2 YSLEER. The DNA of the CDR3 is TGCGCCAGCAGCCAAGAGTTCGCGACAGGGGGCGCCGGGGAGCTGTTTTTT. Translating it yields CASSQEFATGGAGELFF.

The chain links TRBV6-1 to TRBJ1-1, with D perhaps TRBD1 (5 bases). The germline CDR1 and CDR2 sequences are MNHNS and SASEGT. Trimming shortened V by 7 bases and J by 6 bases, and 15 bases separated the two germline ends. The length of the CDR3 is 13 residues. The DNA of the CDR3 is TGTGCCAGCAAGTACCCAGGGAGGGCTGAAGCTTTCTTT. It translates to CASKYPGRAEAFF.

V is TRBV6-1 and J is TRBJ1-3; TRBD1 matches 7 bases. The CDR3 is 14 residues long. Germline CDR1 MNHNS, CDR2 SASEGT. Unmatched junction bases numbered 1, after V lost 1 base and J lost 4 bases. For the CDR3, the DNA is TGTGCCAGCAGTGAAGGCAGGGGGGGAAACACCATATATTTT. Translating gives CASSEGRGGNTIYF.

CDR3 nucleotide sequence: TGTGCCAGCAGCTTAGTCGGCGGGGAGCTGTTTTTT. Amino acid sequence: CASSLVGGELFF. The rearrangement joins TRBV7-9 to TRBJ2-2, with unresolved D. V lost 1 base to trimming and J lost 7 bases, with 4 bases between them. The germline V gene has CDR1 SEHNR and CDR2 FQNEAQ (reference sequence). The CDR3 has 12 residues. The complete variable domain, with remaining parts taken from reference TRBV7-9 and TRBJ2-2, reads DTGVSQNPRHKITKRGQNVTFRCDPISEHNRLYWYRQTLGQGPEFLTYFQNEAQLEKSRLLSDRFSAERPKGSFSTLEIQRTEQGDSAMYLCASSLVGGELFFGEGSRLTVL.

This sequence joins TRBV5-4 and TRBJ2-1; D perhaps matches TRBD2 (5 bases). CDR3 length: 14 residues. V lost 4 bases and J lost 4, with 12 bases in between. Germline V gene lookup returns CDR1 SGHNT and CDR2 YYREEE (reference sequence). CDR3 in amino acids: CASSDGLQYNEQFF. The CDR3 nucleotides read TGTGCCAGCAGCGATGGACTCCAGTACAATGAGCAGTTCTTC.

The genes are TRBV2 and TRBJ1-5; TRBD1 might be the D (6 bases). With 9 bases removed from V and 4 bases from J, the gap between germline ends came to 10 bases. This CDR3 contains 12 residues. CDR1 and CDR2 from the germline V gene are SNHLY and FYNNEI. CDR3 in amino acids: CARGGGNQPQHF. CDR3 in DNA: TGTGCCAGAGGGGGGGGAAATCAGCCCCAGCATTTT.

The J gene is TRBJ2-3, the V gene TRBV4-3, with 10 nucleotides matching TRBD2. The CDR3 is 15 residues long. V lost 4 bases, J lost 3 bases, and 4 bases stayed unmatched. The germline V gene has CDR1 LGHNA and CDR2 YSLEER. The CDR3 DNA sequence: TGCGCCAGCAGCCTGAGCGGGGGGGCGACAGATACGCAGTATTTT. Translating it yields CASSLSGGATDTQYF.

This clone has only a few counts. This sequence joins TRBV5-1 and TRBJ2-5, with 9 bases fitting TRBD2. From germline, CDR1 is SGHRS and CDR2 YFSETQ. The trim removed 2 bases at V and 2 bases at J, leaving 7 bases unmatched. The length of the CDR3 is 16 residues. The CDR3 reads CASSFRGTSSQETQYF. CDR3 bases: TGCGCCAGCAGCTTTAGAGGGACTAGCTCACAAGAGACCCAGTACTTC. Together with reference TRBV5-1 and TRBJ2-5, the CDR3 gives the full variable domain: KAGVTQTPRYLIKTRGQQVTLSCSPISGHRSVSWYQQTPGQGLQFLFEYFSETQRNKGNFPGRFSGRQFSNSRSEMNVSTLELGDSALYLCASSFRGTSSQETQYFGPGTRLLVL.

The chain combines TRBV27 with TRBJ1-2; 11 bases fit TRBD1. Trimming cost V 2 bases and J 7 bases; bases outside gene matches: 3. This CDR3 has 14 residues. Germline values: CDR1 MNHEY, CDR2 SMNVEV (reference sequence). The CDR3 reads CASSLGQGAGGYTF. CDR3 DNA: TGTGCCAGCAGTTTAGGACAGGGGGCCGGTGGCTACACCTTC.

This chain links TRBV7-9 with TRBJ2-2, with 10 bases lining up with TRBD2. The CDR3 is 17 residues long. In germline, CDR1 is SEHNR, CDR2 FQNEAQ (reference sequence). V trimming: 1 base; J trimming: 7 bases; junction bases outside the gene matches: 9. The CDR3 region is CASSLEPSGGLIGELFF. DNA of the CDR3: TGTGCCAGCAGCTTAGAGCCTAGCGGGGGCTTGATCGGGGAGCTGTTTTTT. Supplemented by reference TRBV7-9 and TRBJ2-2, the full variable domain reads DTGVSQNPRHKITKRGQNVTFRCDPISEHNRLYWYRQTLGQGPEFLTYFQNEAQLEKSRLLSDRFSAERPKGSFSTLEIQRTEQGDSAMYLCASSLEPSGGLIGELFFGEGSRLTVL.

The chain carries TRBV20-1 and TRBJ1-1; D not certain. The germline V gene has CDR1 DFQATT and CDR2 SNEGSKA (reference sequence). The germline V and J ends were trimmed by 6 bases and 4 bases, with 9 bases remaining between them. This CDR3 has 11 residues. CDR3 residues: CSASDITEAFF. In nucleotides, the CDR3 is TGCAGTGCGTCAGATATCACTGAAGCTTTCTTT.

The chain uses TRBV6-5 and TRBJ2-1; TRBD2 matches 10 bases. J lost 12 bases, V lost 5 bases, and 7 bases had no gene match. Germline values: CDR1 MNHEY, CDR2 SVGAGI. CDR3 size: 13 residues. The CDR3 nucleotides are TGTGCCAGCAGTCGACTAGCGGGTTCGGGGCAGTTCTTC. Its protein product is CASSRLAGSGQFF.

This chain uses TRBV29-1 with TRBJ2-7; D not certain. This CDR3 has 12 amino acids. V was trimmed by 3 bases and J by 2 bases, leaving 8 bases between them. CDR1 and CDR2 (germline): SQVTM, ANQGSEA. The CDR3 sequence: CSVENNAYEQYF. In nucleotides, the CDR3 is TGCAGCGTTGAGAACAACGCCTACGAGCAGTACTTC.

J is TRBJ2-3 and V is TRBV7-9; 8 bases fit TRBD1. Germline trimming cut 3 bases from V and 4 bases from J; bases unmatched to any gene: 6. The CDR3 consists of 15 residues. Germline V gene sequence: CDR1 SEHNR, CDR2 FQNEAQ (reference sequence). CDR3 residues: CASSFRQGNADTQYF. CDR3 sequence (DNA): TGTGCCAGCAGCTTTAGACAGGGGAATGCAGATACGCAGTATTTT.

J is TRBJ1-1 and V is TRBV19, with 9 bases identical to TRBD1. V trimming: 6 bases; J trimming: 3 bases; junction bases outside the gene matches: 5. The CDR3 runs to 14 residues. Germline CDR1 reads LNHDA; CDR2 reads SQIVND (reference sequence). As DNA, the CDR3 is TGTGCCAGTAGCCTAACAGGGGGCTACACTGAAGCTTTCTTT. Protein sequence: CASSLTGGYTEAFF.

V gene TRBV5-6 combines with J gene TRBJ2-5, with D tentatively TRBD1 (6 bases). The germline CDR1 and CDR2 sequences are SGHDT and YYEEEE. V was trimmed by 4 bases and J by 7 bases, leaving 14 bases between them. The CDR3 totals 13 residues. The chain's CDR3 is CASSKRTEGTQYF. CDR3 coding DNA: TGTGCCAGCAGCAAAAGGACAGAGGGGACCCAGTACTTC.

The chain links TRBV18 to TRBJ2-7; the D gene is possibly TRBD1 (5 bases). The CDR3 totals 12 residues. V was shortened by 3 bases and J by 4 bases, with 7 bases between the two germline ends. CDR1 is KGHSH and CDR2 is LQKENI in the germline V gene. CDR3 bases: TGTGCCAGCTCACCCCGACAGTACGAGCAGTACTTC. Translated: CASSPRQYEQYF.

The chain employs TRBV27 and TRBJ2-1, with D tentatively TRBD1 (6 bases). The V and J ends lost 0 bases and 4 bases respectively, with 13 bases between them. The CDR3 spans 16 residues. CDR1 is MNHEY and CDR2 is SMNVEV in the germline V gene (reference sequence). The CDR3 here is CASSLSGTYWYNEQFF. The CDR3 DNA reads TGTGCCAGCAGTTTATCGGGGACATATTGGTACAATGAGCAGTTCTTC.

The chain employs TRBV10-1 and TRBJ2-7; 7 positions agree with TRBD2. CDR3 size: 14 residues. Germline V gene lookup returns CDR1 WNHNN and CDR2 SYGVQD (reference sequence). With 8 bases clipped from V and 2 bases from J, the junction kept 9 bases outside the gene matches. The CDR3 DNA sequence: TGCGCCAGCGGACCGGCGGGAGCCCCCTACGAGCAGTACTTC. Encoded protein: CASGPAGAPYEQYF.